This TCR beta chain was sequenced during a study of regulatory T cells in long-lasting Graves disease. To make TCR beta libraries, researchers used iRepertoire HTBI primers and Arm-PCR of CDR3 regions. MiXCR was run by TCRdb on the multiplex PCR reads, yielding one entry per CDR3 protein. The sample has about 430,000 distinct CDR3 sequences, around 20% seen once; the top ten hold 13% to 15%. Overall study results and limits: Owing to a sample size that was small, accuracy may have been reduced. Persistent disease exhibited a predilection for TRBV28, TRBJ1-2 and TRBJ2-5.

This CDR3 is built from 13 residues. The V end was cut by 6 bases, the J end by 5 bases, with 10 bases between. CDR1 and CDR2 from the germline V gene are KGHSH and LQKENI. Only a few counts were recorded for this clonotype. As yet, its antigen is unknown. Indicated time point: persistent/refractory GD, antithyroid drugs over 5 years with positive TRAb. Extracted RNA from PBMCs served as the source of the TCR library. The sequence came from a female donor with Graves disease. The source material was peripheral blood mononuclear cells (PBMCs), sampled when the disease was refractory, from a patient treated with antithyroid drugs. The chain joins TRBV18 to TRBJ2-2; D uncertain. Written as DNA, the CDR3 is TGTGCCAGCTCCCCCTGGGTGACCGGGGAGCTGTTTTTT. This codes for CASSPWVTGELFF.